The sequence of this T cell receptor (beta chain) was determined in a study of CD8 T cells in Susac syndrome. Reverse transcription of roughly 0.45 to 1 ug RNA used random hexamers. In TCRdb, the immunoSEQ multiplex PCR reads were re-called with MiXCR into one record per CDR3 protein. The data show about 180,000 distinct CDR3 sequences, roughly 95% seen once. Germline V gene sequence: CDR1 SEHNR, CDR2 FQNEAQ (reference sequence). This CDR3 comprises 18 residues. Trimming took 5 bases from V and 0 from J, leaving 22 bases between them. Sequencing of TCR beta covered CD8+ and CD4+ T cells obtained from blood.

Sequenced input: CD4+ T cells from PBMCs. J is TRBJ1-1 and V is TRBV7-9, with a possible D match to TRBD1 (5 bases). The TCR comes from a human donor with Susac syndrome. CDR3: CASSSLGGQTAMNTEAFF. In nucleotides, the CDR3 is TGTGCCAGCAGCAGCCTAGGAGGGCAGACAGCTATGAACACTGAAGCTTTCTTT.